A single sample gave rise to the 13 T cell receptor beta chains below, sequenced in a study of cytomegalovirus exposure and HLA in healthy donors (dated by TCRdb to between 2016 and 2019). Libraries were made using the immunoSEQ multiplex PCR assay. For the multiplex PCR, a mixture combining 60 forward primers for TCR Vbeta segments and 13 reverse primers for TCR Jbeta segments was used. TCRdb retrieved this table from immuneACCESS and kept in-frame rearrangements only. Not all clones are present; in checked studies, unresolved V genes account for under half, and no reason is known for the remainder. The sample contains 130,000 to 150,000 clones, roughly a tenth of them found a single time. Roughly 1.9% of the sample is taken by the ten largest. The sequenced sample was PBMCs. Source of these receptors: a male donor in good health and CMV-seronegative.

Concerning this clone itself: Within the sample, other DNA sequences also encode this same CDR3. This chain joins TRBV2 and TRBJ1-2; 8 bases are shared with TRBD1. Germline V gene data show CDR1 as SNHLY and CDR2 as FYNNEI. Trimming removed 8 bases from V and 4 bases from J; junction bases left unmatched: 6. This CDR3 comprises 13 residues. The CDR3 nucleotides read TGTGCCAGCCTACAGGGGGGCGGCTATGGCTACACCTTC. It translates to CASLQGGGYGYTF.

The chain is built from TRBV4-1 and TRBJ2-3; a weak D match, TRBD1 (5 bases). Germline values: CDR1 MGHRA, CDR2 YSYEKL. The CDR3 totals 17 residues. Trimming removed 0 bases at V and 9 bases at J, with 22 bases between. CDR3 amino acids: CASSQESDGLGLWTQYF. CDR3 nucleotides: TGCGCCAGCAGCCAAGAGTCGGACGGGCTGGGGCTCTGGACGCAGTATTTT.

This chain links TRBV28 with TRBJ1-1; D call uncertain. The CDR3 extends over 13 amino acids. V gave up 0 bases and J gave up 4 bases, with 6 bases separating them. In germline, CDR1 is MDHEN, CDR2 SYDVKM. In DNA form, the CDR3 reads TGTGCCAGCAGTTTATGGCGGGGCACTGAAGCTTTCTTT. This sequence encodes CASSLWRGTEAFF. The full variable domain, completed using reference TRBV28 and TRBJ1-1, is DVKVTQSSRYLVKRTGEKVFLECVQDMDHENMFWYRQDPGLGLRLIYFSYDVKMKEKGDIPEGYSVSREKKERFSLILESASTNQTSMYLCASSLWRGTEAFFGQGTRLTVV.

In its sample, this clone was seen a few times. The chain links TRBV10-3 to TRBJ1-1; no definite D call. The CDR3 sequence is 14 residues long. Trimming removed 2 bases from V and 1 base from J, with 8 bases in between. CDR1 is ENHRY and CDR2 is SYGVKD in the germline V gene. CDR3 DNA sequence: TGTGCCATCAGTGAGGCGGGGAGGAACACTGAAGCTTTCTTT. Residues: CAISEAGRNTEAFF.

A few counts support this clone. The chain carries TRBV7-2 and TRBJ1-2; the match to TRBD1 covers 10 bases. The junction had 6 bases not matched to a gene; V was cut back by 0 bases and J by 5 bases. The length of the CDR3 is 16 residues. The germline CDR1 and CDR2 sequences are SGHTA and FQGNSA. CDR3 residues: CASSLAPTGGGYGYTF. In DNA, the CDR3 is TGTGCCAGCAGCTTAGCCCCGACAGGGGGCGGTTATGGCTACACCTTC.

This clone was detected once. V usage is TRBV27 and J usage is TRBJ1-2; 7 nucleotides line up with TRBD1. Germline assignment: CDR1 MNHEY and CDR2 SMNVEV (reference sequence). CDR3 size: 17 residues. V lost 4 bases and J lost 4; bases outside the gene matches: 15. The CDR3 loop reads CASSSTLGQQLGYGYTF. As DNA, the CDR3 is TGTGCCAGCAGTTCCACATTGGGACAGCAACTGGGCTATGGCTACACCTTC.

The sample holds a few counts of this clone. This chain uses TRBV6-5 with TRBJ2-1; TRBD1 matches at 8 bases. CDR3 size: 14 residues. V gave up 2 bases and J gave up 3 bases; unmatched junction bases: 0. Per germline, CDR1 MNHEY and CDR2 SVGAGI. The CDR3 region has the DNA TGTGCCAGCAGTTACACAGGGGGCTACAATGAGCAGTTCTTC. It codes for CASSYTGGYNEQFF.

This chain's CDR3 is CASSSSAGTSPIWYQETQYF. The CDR3 DNA reads as TGTGCCAGCAGTTCTAGTGCGGGGACGTCCCCAATCTGGTACCAAGAGACCCAGTACTTC. The chain has TRBV28 and TRBJ2-5; D may be TRBD2 (6 bases). Germline CDR1 and CDR2: MDHEN and SYDVKM. The CDR3 loop spans 20 amino acids. V gave up 4 bases and J gave up 0 bases, with 27 bases separating them. Using reference TRBV28 and TRBJ2-5 for the parts outside the CDR3, the full variable domain is DVKVTQSSRYLVKRTGEKVFLECVQDMDHENMFWYRQDPGLGLRLIYFSYDVKMKEKGDIPEGYSVSREKKERFSLILESASTNQTSMYLCASSSSAGTSPIWYQETQYFGPGTRLLVL.

The chain uses TRBV19 and TRBJ1-2, with 7 nucleotides matching TRBD1. CDR3 length equals 13 residues. V trimming: 6 bases; J trimming: 6 bases; junction bases outside the gene matches: 7. Germline V lookup: CDR1 LNHDA, CDR2 SQIVND (reference sequence). The CDR3 DNA reads TGTGCCAGTAGAATGCAGGGGGTGGATGGCTACACCTTC. Its protein is CASRMQGVDGYTF.

This clone has only a few counts. V and J are TRBV7-6 and TRBJ2-1; D is perhaps TRBD1 (5 bases). V was shortened by 5 bases and J by 3 bases, with 5 bases between the two germline ends. This CDR3 region has 12 residues. Germline lookup yields CDR1 SGHVS and CDR2 FNYEAQ. The CDR3 loop reads CASSDSYNEQFF. DNA for the CDR3: TGTGCCAGCAGCGACAGCTACAATGAGCAGTTCTTC.

The rearrangement uses TRBV9 and TRBJ1-5, with 7 nucleotides matching TRBD1. The germline gives CDR1 SGDLS, CDR2 YYNGEE. J lost 5 bases, V lost 2 bases, and 10 bases had no gene match. This CDR3 region has 16 residues. CDR3: CASSVDPRGVDQPQHF. Written as DNA, the CDR3 is TGTGCCAGCAGCGTTGACCCCAGGGGGGTGGATCAGCCCCAGCATTTT.

Only a few counts were recorded for this clone. V usage is TRBV6-6 and J usage is TRBJ2-1, with TRBD2 identical over 7 bases. The CDR3 runs to 14 residues. From germline, CDR1 is MNHNY and CDR2 SVGAGI (reference sequence). V lost 0 bases, J lost 7 bases, and 3 bases stayed unmatched. DNA for the CDR3: TGTGCCAGCAGTTACTCGGGACTAAGGAATGAGCAGTTCTTC. Its translation: CASSYSGLRNEQFF.

The sample holds a few counts of this clone. The gene calls are TRBV5-1 and TRBJ2-5; 8 bases align to TRBD1. The CDR3 covers 17 residues. In germline, CDR1 is SGHRS, CDR2 YFSETQ. J gave up 5 bases and V 0 bases, and 12 bases lay outside the gene matches. This CDR3 is CASSLASSGGAEETQYF. CDR3 DNA sequence: TGCGCCAGCAGCTTGGCGAGTTCAGGGGGCGCAGAGGAGACCCAGTACTTC.